Following are 16 T cell receptor beta chains from one sample sequenced in a study of OX40 agonist ivuxolimab in advanced cancers. Repertoires were generated with immunoSEQ multiplex PCR, while TCRdb's copy carries only in-frame clones and drops some. This sample has some 12,000 clones; around four fifths occur once, and the top ten carry more than 9%. This material consisted of CD4+ or CD8+ T cells sorted from blood, taken in a trial of the OX40 agonist ivuxolimab. Receptor source: an adult with an advanced solid tumor such as melanoma, head and neck, liver or kidney cancer.

This clone was seen more than once but under ten times. J is TRBJ2-7 and V is TRBV27; tentative D call: TRBD2 (7 bases). Germline loops: CDR1 MNHEY, CDR2 SMNVEV (reference sequence). The germline V and J ends were trimmed by 5 bases and 3 bases, with 14 bases remaining between them. This CDR3 is 14 amino acids long. The CDR3 is CASSPGEGYYEQYF. DNA of the CDR3: TGTGCCAGCAGTCCAGGGGAGGGTTACTACGAGCAGTACTTC.

V is TRBV18 and J is TRBJ2-1; 8 bases line up with TRBD2. This CDR3 comprises 16 residues. The V segment lost 0 bases and the J segment 0 bases; nucleotides outside the gene matches: 1. Looked up from germline, CDR1 is KGHSH and CDR2 is LQKENI. The CDR3 loop reads CASSPPSGSSYNEQFF. The CDR3 DNA follows: TGTGCCAGCTCACCACCGAGCGGGAGCTCCTACAATGAGCAGTTCTTC.

This clone was counted a single time. The chain employs TRBV12-5 and TRBJ2-1; D gene uncertain. The V gene lost 5 bases and the J gene lost 4 bases, with 9 bases spanning the gap. The CDR3 is 13 residues long. From germline, CDR1 is LGHNT and CDR2 FRNRAP. Here the CDR3 reads CASGTTQYNEQFF. The CDR3 nucleotides are TGTGCTAGTGGTACAACCCAATACAATGAGCAGTTCTTC.

The chain combines TRBV7-9 with TRBJ2-1; 7 nucleotides line up with TRBD2. V shed 2 bases and J 4 bases; nucleotides not matched to a gene: 5. CDR3 length: 15 amino acids. Germline loops: CDR1 SEHNR, CDR2 FQNEAQ (reference sequence). CDR3: CASSLPPGGYNEQFF. The CDR3 nucleotides read TGTGCCAGCAGCTTACCGCCCGGGGGGTACAATGAGCAGTTCTTC.

V usage is TRBV11-2 and J usage is TRBJ1-1, with a weak D call TRBD1 (5 bases). CDR1 and CDR2 (germline): SGHAT, FQNNGV. CDR3 length equals 14 residues. V lost 5 bases and J 5 bases, leaving 15 bases between the germline ends. The CDR3 bases are TGTGCCAGCAGCCCCAGTGGGGGTGAGACTGAAGCTTTCTTT. The encoded protein is CASSPSGGETEAFF.

CDR3 nucleotides: TGTGCCAGCAGTTACGGCAGGGGTGGCTACGAGCAGTACTTC. Amino acids: CASSYGRGGYEQYF. This sequence joins TRBV6-5 and TRBJ2-7; perhaps TRBD1 as D (6 bases). This CDR3 has 14 residues. From germline, CDR1 is MNHEY and CDR2 SVGAGI. V was shortened by 2 bases and J by 3 bases, with 11 bases between the two germline ends.

The V and J genes are TRBV9 and TRBJ2-7, with 10 bases identical to TRBD2. From germline, CDR1 is SGDLS and CDR2 YYNGEE. The CDR3 totals 14 residues. V dropped 1 base and J dropped 5; count of bases not matched to a gene: 3. The CDR3, as DNA: TGTGCCAGCAGCGTAAGCGGGAGGGCCGACGAGCAGTACTTC. This translates into CASSVSGRADEQYF.

V and J are TRBV28 and TRBJ2-1; TRBD2 matches 10 bases. J gave up 7 bases and V 3 bases, and 9 bases lay outside the gene matches. Germline V gives CDR1 MDHEN, CDR2 SYDVKM. This CDR3 has 16 amino acids. Here the CDR3 DNA reads TGTGCCAGCAGTTTCCTTGTAGCGGGAGGCTTAAATGAGCAGTTCTTC. Amino acids: CASSFLVAGGLNEQFF. The variable domain in full, completed from reference TRBV28 and TRBJ2-1, reads DVKVTQSSRYLVKRTGEKVFLECVQDMDHENMFWYRQDPGLGLRLIYFSYDVKMKEKGDIPEGYSVSREKKERFSLILESASTNQTSMYLCASSFLVAGGLNEQFFGPGTRLTVL.

This chain connects TRBV15 to TRBJ2-7, with D hard to call. V dropped 0 bases and J dropped 3 bases, with 6 bases sitting between them. This CDR3 is 13 amino acids long. The germline V gene encodes CDR1 LNHNV and CDR2 YYDKDF (reference sequence). CDR3 coding DNA: TGTGCCACCAGCAGAGATCGACTCTACGAGCAGTACTTC. Translating it yields CATSRDRLYEQYF.

V usage is TRBV5-1 and J usage is TRBJ2-7; D possibly uses TRBD1 or TRBD2 (6 bases each). This CDR3 spans 15 amino acids. Germline V gene lookup returns CDR1 SGHRS and CDR2 YFSETQ. V lost 4 bases and J lost 1, with 15 bases in between. The CDR3 is CASSGEGGLSYEQYF. The CDR3 nucleotides are TGCGCCAGCAGCGGAGAGGGGGGACTTTCCTACGAGCAGTACTTC.

This chain connects TRBV7-9 to TRBJ2-5; 8 bases are a match to TRBD1. This CDR3 spans 15 amino acids. CDR1 is SEHNR, CDR2 FQNEAQ, per germline (reference sequence). Trimming removed 5 bases from V and 2 bases from J; junction bases left unmatched: 7. The CDR3 bases are TGTGCCAGCAGCAATCGACAGGGGAGACAAGAGACCCAGTACTTC. Protein sequence: CASSNRQGRQETQYF.

J is TRBJ2-2 and V is TRBV2, with TRBD1 matching over 7 bases. V was clipped by 8 bases and J by 4 bases; unmatched bases: 7. CDR3 length: 14 amino acids. CDR1 and CDR2 from the germline V gene are SNHLY and FYNNEI. The CDR3 is CASPQGGPTGELFF. The CDR3 DNA follows: TGTGCCAGCCCCCAAGGGGGCCCCACCGGGGAGCTGTTTTTT.

The table lists this clone with a few counts. The chain has TRBV6-5 and TRBJ2-7, with 10 bases lining up with TRBD2. The V gene's germline CDR1 is MNHEY and CDR2 SVGAGI. The CDR3 spans 15 residues. V shed 5 bases, J shed 7 bases, and the junction held 11 bases outside the gene matches. The CDR3 reads CASSPILAGDGEQYF. As DNA, the CDR3 is TGTGCCAGCAGTCCAATCCTAGCGGGAGATGGAGAGCAGTACTTC.

The CDR3 DNA reads as TGTGCCAGCAGCTTAGACGTCTCTAGCGGGAGCACAGATACGCAGTATTTT. This translates into CASSLDVSSGSTDTQYF. The V and J genes are TRBV11-2 and TRBJ2-3; 8 nucleotides match TRBD2. J gave up 0 bases and V 0 bases, and 5 bases lay outside the gene matches. This CDR3 has 17 residues. Looked up from germline, CDR1 is SGHAT and CDR2 is FQNNGV.

This chain links TRBV25-1 with TRBJ1-4; D remains ambiguous. Trimming pared 4 bases from V and 10 bases from J, leaving 4 bases between. Germline CDR1 and CDR2: MGHDK and SYGVNS. This CDR3 is built from 10 residues. The CDR3 sequence: CASSAGKLFF. In DNA, the CDR3 is TGTGCCAGCAGTGCCGGAAAACTGTTTTTT.

In nucleotides, the CDR3 is TGTGCCAGCTCTTCTACCACAGGATCCTCTGGAAACACCATATATTTT. It codes for CASSSTTGSSGNTIYF. The chain recombines TRBV18 with TRBJ1-3, with a possible D match to TRBD1 (5 bases). Germline CDR1 KGHSH, CDR2 LQKENI. This CDR3 has 16 residues. The germline V and J ends were trimmed by 6 bases and 0 bases, with 15 bases remaining between them.